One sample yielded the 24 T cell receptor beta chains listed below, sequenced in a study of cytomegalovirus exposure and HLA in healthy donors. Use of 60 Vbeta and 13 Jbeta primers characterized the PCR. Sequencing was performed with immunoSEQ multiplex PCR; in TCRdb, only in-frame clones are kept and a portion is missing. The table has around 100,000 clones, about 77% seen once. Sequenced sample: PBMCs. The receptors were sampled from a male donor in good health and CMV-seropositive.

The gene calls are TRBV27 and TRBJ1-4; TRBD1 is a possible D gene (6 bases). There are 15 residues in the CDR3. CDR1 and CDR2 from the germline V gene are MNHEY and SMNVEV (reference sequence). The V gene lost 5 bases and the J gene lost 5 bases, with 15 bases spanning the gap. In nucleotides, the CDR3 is TGTGCCAGCAGTACCCTGGACAGACTGAATGAAAAACTGTTTTTT. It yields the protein CASSTLDRLNEKLFF.

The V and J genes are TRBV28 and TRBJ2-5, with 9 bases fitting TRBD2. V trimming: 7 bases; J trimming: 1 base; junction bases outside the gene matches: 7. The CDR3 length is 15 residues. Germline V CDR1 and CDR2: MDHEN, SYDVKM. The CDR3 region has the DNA TGTGCCAGCAAACTAGCGGGCCTATCCCAAGAGACCCAGTACTTC. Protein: CASKLAGLSQETQYF.

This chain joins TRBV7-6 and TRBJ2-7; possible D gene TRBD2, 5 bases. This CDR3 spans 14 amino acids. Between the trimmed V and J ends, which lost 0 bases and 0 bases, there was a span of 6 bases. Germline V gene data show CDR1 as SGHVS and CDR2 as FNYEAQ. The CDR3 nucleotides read TGTGCCAGCAGCTTAGCCGAGGGCTCCTACGAGCAGTACTTC. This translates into CASSLAEGSYEQYF.

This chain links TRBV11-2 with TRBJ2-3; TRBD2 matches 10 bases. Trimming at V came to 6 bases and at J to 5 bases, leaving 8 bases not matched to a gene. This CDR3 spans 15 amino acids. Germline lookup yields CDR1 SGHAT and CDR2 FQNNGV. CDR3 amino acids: CASRGLAGVQDTQYF. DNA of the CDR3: TGTGCCAGCAGGGGCCTAGCGGGAGTTCAAGATACGCAGTATTTT.

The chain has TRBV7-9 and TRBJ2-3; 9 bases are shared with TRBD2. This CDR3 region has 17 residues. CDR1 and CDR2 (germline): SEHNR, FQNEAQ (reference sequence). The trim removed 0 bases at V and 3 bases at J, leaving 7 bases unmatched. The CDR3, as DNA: TGTGCCAGCAGCTTAGCGCAGGGACTAGCCGGAACAGATACGCAGTATTTT. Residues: CASSLAQGLAGTDTQYF.

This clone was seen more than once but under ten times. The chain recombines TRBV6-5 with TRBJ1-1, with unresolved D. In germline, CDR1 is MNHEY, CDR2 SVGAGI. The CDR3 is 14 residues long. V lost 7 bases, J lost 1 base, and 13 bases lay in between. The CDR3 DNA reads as TGTGCCAGCACCTTCCGGGGAAGGAACACTGAAGCTTTCTTT. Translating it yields CASTFRGRNTEAFF.

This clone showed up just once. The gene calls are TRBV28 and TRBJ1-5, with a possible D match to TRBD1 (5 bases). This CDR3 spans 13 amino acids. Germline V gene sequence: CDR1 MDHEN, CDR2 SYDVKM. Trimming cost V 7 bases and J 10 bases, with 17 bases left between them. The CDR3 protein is CASTGAGTGPQHF. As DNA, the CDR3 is TGTGCCAGCACGGGTGCCGGGACTGGACCCCAGCATTTT.

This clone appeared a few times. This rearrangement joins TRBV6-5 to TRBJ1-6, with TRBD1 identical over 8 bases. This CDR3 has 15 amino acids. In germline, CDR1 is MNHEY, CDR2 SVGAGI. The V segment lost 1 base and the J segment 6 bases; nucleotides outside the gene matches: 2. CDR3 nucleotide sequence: TGTGCCAGCAGTTACTTTGGACAGGGTAATTCACCCCTCCACTTT. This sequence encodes CASSYFGQGNSPLHF.

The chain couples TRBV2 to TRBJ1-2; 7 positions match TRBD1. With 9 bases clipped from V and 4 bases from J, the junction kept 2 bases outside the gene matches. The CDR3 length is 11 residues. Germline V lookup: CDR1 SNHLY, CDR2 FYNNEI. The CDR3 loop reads CASRQGYGYTF. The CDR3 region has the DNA TGTGCCAGTCGACAGGGCTATGGCTACACCTTC. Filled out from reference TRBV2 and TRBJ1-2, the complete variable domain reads EPEVTQTPSHQVTQMGQEVILRCVPISNHLYFYWYRQILGQKVEFLVSFYNNEISEKSEIFDDQFSVERPDGSNFTLKIRSTKLEDSAMYFCASRQGYGYTFGSGTRLTVV.

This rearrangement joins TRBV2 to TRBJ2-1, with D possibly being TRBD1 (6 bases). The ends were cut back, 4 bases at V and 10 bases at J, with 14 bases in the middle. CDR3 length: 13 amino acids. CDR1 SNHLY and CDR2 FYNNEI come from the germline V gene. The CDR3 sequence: CASSGATGREQFF. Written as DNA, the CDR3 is TGTGCCAGCAGTGGGGCGACAGGTAGGGAGCAGTTCTTC.

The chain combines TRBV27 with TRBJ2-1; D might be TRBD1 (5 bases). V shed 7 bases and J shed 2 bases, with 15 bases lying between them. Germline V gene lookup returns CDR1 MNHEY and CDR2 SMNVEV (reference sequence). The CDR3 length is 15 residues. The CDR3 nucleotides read TGTGCCAGCACCTTTCTCCAGGGTACCTACAATGAGCAGTTCTTC. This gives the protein CASTFLQGTYNEQFF.

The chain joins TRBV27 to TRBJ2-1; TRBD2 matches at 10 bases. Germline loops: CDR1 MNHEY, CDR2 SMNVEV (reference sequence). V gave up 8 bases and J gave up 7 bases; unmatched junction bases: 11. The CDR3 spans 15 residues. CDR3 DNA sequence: TGTGCCAGCCGTAGCGGGAGGTGGTCGGGGAATGAGCAGTTCTTC. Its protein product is CASRSGRWSGNEQFF.

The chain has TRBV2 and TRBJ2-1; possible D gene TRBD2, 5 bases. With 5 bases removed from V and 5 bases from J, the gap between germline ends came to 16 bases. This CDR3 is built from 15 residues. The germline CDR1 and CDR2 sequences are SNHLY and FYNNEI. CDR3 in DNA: TGTGCCAGCAGTAAATGGGCCCTGAGGGACAATGAGCAGTTCTTC. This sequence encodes CASSKWALRDNEQFF. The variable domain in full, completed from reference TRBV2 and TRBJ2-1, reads EPEVTQTPSHQVTQMGQEVILRCVPISNHLYFYWYRQILGQKVEFLVSFYNNEISEKSEIFDDQFSVERPDGSNFTLKIRSTKLEDSAMYFCASSKWALRDNEQFFGPGTRLTVL.

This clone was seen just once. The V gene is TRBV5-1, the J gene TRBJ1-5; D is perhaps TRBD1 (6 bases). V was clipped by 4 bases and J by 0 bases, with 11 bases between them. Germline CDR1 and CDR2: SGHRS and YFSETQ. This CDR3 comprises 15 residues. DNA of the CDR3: TGCGCCAGCAGCCCGGCAGGGGATAGCAATCAGCCCCAGCATTTT. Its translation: CASSPAGDSNQPQHF.

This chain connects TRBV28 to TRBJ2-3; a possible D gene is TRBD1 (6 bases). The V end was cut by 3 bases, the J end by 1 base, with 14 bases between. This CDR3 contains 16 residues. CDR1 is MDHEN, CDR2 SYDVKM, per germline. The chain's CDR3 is CASSLGAVPRTDTQYF. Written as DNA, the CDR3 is TGTGCCAGCAGTTTGGGGGCAGTTCCCCGCACAGATACGCAGTATTTT.

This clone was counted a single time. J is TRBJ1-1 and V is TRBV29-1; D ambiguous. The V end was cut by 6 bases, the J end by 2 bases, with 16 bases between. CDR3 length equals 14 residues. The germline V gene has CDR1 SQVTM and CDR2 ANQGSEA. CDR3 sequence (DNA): TGCAGCGTCGCAGCTCCACGGACTAACACTGAAGCTTTCTTT. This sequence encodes CSVAAPRTNTEAFF.

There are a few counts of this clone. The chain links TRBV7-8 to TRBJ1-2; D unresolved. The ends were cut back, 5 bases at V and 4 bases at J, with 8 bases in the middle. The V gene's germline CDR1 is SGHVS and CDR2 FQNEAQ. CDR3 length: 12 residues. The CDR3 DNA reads TGTGCCAGCAGCCCCCATGTCTATGGCTACACCTTC. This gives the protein CASSPHVYGYTF.

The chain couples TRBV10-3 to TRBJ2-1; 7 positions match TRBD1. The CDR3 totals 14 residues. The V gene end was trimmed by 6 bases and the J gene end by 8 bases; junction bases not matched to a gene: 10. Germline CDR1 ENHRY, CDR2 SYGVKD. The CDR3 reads CAISDEGAFHEQFF. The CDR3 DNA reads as TGTGCCATCAGCGACGAGGGGGCTTTTCATGAGCAGTTCTTC.

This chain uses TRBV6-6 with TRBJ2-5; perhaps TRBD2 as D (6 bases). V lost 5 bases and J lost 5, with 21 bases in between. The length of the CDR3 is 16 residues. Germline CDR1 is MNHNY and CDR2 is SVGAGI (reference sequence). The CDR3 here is CASSRKMGPGGETQYF. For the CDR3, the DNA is TGTGCCAGCAGTCGTAAGATGGGACCTGGGGGGGAGACCCAGTACTTC.

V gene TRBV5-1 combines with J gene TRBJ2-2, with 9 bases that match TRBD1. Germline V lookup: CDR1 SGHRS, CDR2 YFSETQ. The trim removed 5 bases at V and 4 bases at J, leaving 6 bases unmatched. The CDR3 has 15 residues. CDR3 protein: CASSSGQGSTGELFF. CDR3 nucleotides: TGCGCCAGCAGTTCCGGACAGGGGAGCACCGGGGAGCTGTTTTTT.

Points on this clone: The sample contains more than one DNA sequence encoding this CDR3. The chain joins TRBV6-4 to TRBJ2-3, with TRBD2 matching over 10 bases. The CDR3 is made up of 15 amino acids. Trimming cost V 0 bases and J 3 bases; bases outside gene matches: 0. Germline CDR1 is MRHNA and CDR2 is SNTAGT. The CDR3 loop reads CASSDSSGGTDTQYF. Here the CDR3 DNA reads TGTGCCAGCAGTGACTCTAGCGGGGGGACAGATACGCAGTATTTT.

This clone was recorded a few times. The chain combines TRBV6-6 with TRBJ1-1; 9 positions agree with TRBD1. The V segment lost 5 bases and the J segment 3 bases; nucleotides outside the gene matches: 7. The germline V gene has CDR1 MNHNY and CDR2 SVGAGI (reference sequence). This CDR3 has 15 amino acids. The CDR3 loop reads CASSAGQGRYTEAFF. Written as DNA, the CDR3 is TGTGCCAGCAGTGCGGGACAGGGCCGATACACTGAAGCTTTCTTT.

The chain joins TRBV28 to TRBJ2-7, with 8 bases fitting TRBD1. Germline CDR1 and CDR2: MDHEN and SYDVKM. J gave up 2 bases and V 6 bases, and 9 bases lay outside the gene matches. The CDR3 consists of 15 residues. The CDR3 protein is CASSPGQAVTYEQYF. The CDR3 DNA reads TGTGCCAGCAGCCCGGGACAGGCGGTAACCTACGAGCAGTACTTC.

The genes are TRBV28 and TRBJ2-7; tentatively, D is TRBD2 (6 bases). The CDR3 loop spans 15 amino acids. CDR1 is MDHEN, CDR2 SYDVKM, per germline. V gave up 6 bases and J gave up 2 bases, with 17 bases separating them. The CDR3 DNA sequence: TGTGCCAGCAGACAACTCAGCGGGCCTACCTACGAGCAGTACTTC. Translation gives CASRQLSGPTYEQYF.